The rows below give T cell receptor beta chains drawn from one sample of a study of spatial heterogeneity in lung cancer. MiXCR was run by TCRdb on the 5' RACE reads, yielding one entry per CDR3 protein. This table holds 40,000 to 50,000 distinct CDR3 sequences, about 10% found once. The material was PBMCs, obtained at follow-up. Receptors originate from a female donor with early-stage non-small cell lung cancer. CDR3s include the opening cysteine and the closing phenylalanine or tryptophan. D genes are given only for firm matches. Rows may omit the clone size; those that give it use once, few, many or a size class.

j_call v_call d_call clone_size cdr3_aa cdr3_nt
TRBJ2-1 TRBV4-3 . few CASSQVRGGGNEQFF TGCGCCAGCAGCCAAGTTAGAGGAGGGGGCAATGAGCAGTTCTTC
TRBJ2-7 TRBV12-3/TRBV12-4 . many CASRGVIYDEQYF TGTGCTTCCAGGGGGGTTATTTACGACGAGCAGTACTTC
TRBJ2-3 TRBV10-2 . few CASSEGLTTSTDTQYF TGCGCCAGCAGTGAGGGTCTTACAACTAGCACAGATACGCAGTATTTT
TRBJ2-1 TRBV2 TRBD2 few CASSAGLGGYNEQFF TGTGCCAGCAGTGCGGGACTAGGGGGCTACAATGAGCAGTTCTTC
TRBJ2-1 TRBV20-1 . few CSALETQRFGADNEQFF TGCAGTGCTCTCGAGACCCAGAGGTTCGGGGCAGACAATGAGCAGTTCTTC
TRBJ1-5 TRBV28 . many CASRAGLSNQPQHF TGTGCCAGCAGGGCGGGGCTGAGCAATCAGCCCCAGCATTTT
TRBJ2-6 TRBV4-2 . many CASSQDPVGANVLTF TGTGCCAGCAGCCAAGATCCGGTTGGGGCCAACGTCCTGACTTTC
TRBJ2-7 TRBV29-1 . many CSVRPGPYEQYF TGCAGCGTTCGACCGGGACCCTACGAGCAGTACTTC
TRBJ2-3 TRBV6-5 . many CASRRLVGGVADTQYF TGTGCCAGCAGGCGACTAGTTGGGGGTGTCGCAGATACGCAGTATTTT
TRBJ2-7 TRBV4-3 . . CASSQVGGTGRGEQYF TGCGCCAGCAGCCAAGTGGGAGGCACAGGCCGGGGGGAGCAGTACTTC
TRBJ2-2 TRBV3-1 . . CASSHRTGELFF TGTGCCAGCAGCCACCGTACCGGGGAGCTGTTTTTT
TRBJ2-2 TRBV25-1 . few CASSELGKGTGELFF TGTGCCAGCAGTGAACTGGGAAAAGGCACCGGGGAGCTGTTTTTT
TRBJ2-2 TRBV9 TRBD2 many CASSVGLARRTGELFF TGTGCCAGCAGCGTAGGACTAGCCCGTCGGACCGGGGAGCTGTTTTTT
TRBJ2-2 TRBV12-3/TRBV12-4 . many CASSFHRGENTGELFF TGTGCCAGCAGTTTTCATCGGGGAGAGAACACCGGGGAGCTGTTTTTT
TRBJ2-5 TRBV29-1 . medium-sized CSAGGGTQYF TGCAGCGCAGGAGGAGGGACCCAGTACTTC
TRBJ2-7 TRBV4-1 . . CASSQGRGNSYEQYF TGCGCCAGCAGCCAAGGAAGGGGGAACTCCTACGAGCAGTACTTC
TRBJ2-5 TRBV2 . many CASSQTGAEGETQYF TGTGCCAGCAGCCAGACAGGCGCTGAGGGGGAGACCCAGTACTTC